One T cell receptor (beta chain) is described in this entry. This entry is derived from a study of OX40 agonist ivuxolimab in advanced cancers. The overall study: The mean age was around 56 years, ranging from about 20 to 85, with about four fifths of participants male.

The table came from immunoSEQ multiplex PCR; TCRdb's copy has only in-frame clones and leaves some out. The profile shows under 75,000 clones, around 86% of them singletons. V was clipped by 4 bases and J by 7 bases; unmatched bases: 13. This CDR3 has 17 residues. Germline CDR1 WNHNN, CDR2 SYGVQD (reference sequence). The gene calls are TRBV10-1 and TRBJ2-1; 10 bases match TRBD2. The sample was CD4+ or CD8+ T cells sorted from blood, taken in a trial of the OX40 agonist ivuxolimab. The origin of this receptor is an adult with an advanced solid tumor such as melanoma, head and neck, liver or kidney cancer. The chain's CDR3 is CASSGVGSGGMGNEQFF. The CDR3 bases are TGCGCCAGCAGTGGGGTCGGTAGCGGGGGGATGGGAAATGAGCAGTTCTTC.